This TCR beta chain stems from a study of blood T cells in healthy people across ages. Combining a sample-barcoded 5' primer with a J-beta primer mix, a second PCR ran for roughly 7 to 12 cycles. Using its own MiXCR run on the 5' RACE reads, TCRdb lists one record per CDR3 protein. The data hold roughly 900,000 distinct CDR3 sequences, with 29% observed a single time. This clonotype appeared a few times. At one boundary the junction diverges from the germline segment, which might be a read error. PBMCs numbering at least 6 million were isolated per sample. The CDR3 has 13 residues. The germline V gene encodes CDR1 SGHVS and CDR2 FNYEAQ.

This TCR derives from a woman over 75 in good health. This chain connects TRBV7-6 to TRBJ2-5; tentatively, D is TRBD1 (6 bases). Sample: blood. CDR3 region: CASSRQGSGEQDF. The CDR3 DNA sequence: TGTGCCAGCAGTCGTCAGGGGTCGGGCGAGCAGGACTTC.